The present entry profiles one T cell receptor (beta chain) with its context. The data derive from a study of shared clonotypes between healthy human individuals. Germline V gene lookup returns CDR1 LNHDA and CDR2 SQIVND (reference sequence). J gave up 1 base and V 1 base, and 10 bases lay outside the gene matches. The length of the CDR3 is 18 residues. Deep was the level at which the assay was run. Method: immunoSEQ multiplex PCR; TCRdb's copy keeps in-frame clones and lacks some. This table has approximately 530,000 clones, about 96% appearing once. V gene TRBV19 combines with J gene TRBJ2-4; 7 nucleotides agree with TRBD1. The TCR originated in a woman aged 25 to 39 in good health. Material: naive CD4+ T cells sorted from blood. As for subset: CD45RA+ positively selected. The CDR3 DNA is TGTGCCAGTAGTATAGTCCCCCGGCAGGGGGATGCCAAAAACATTCAGTACTTC. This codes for CASSIVPRQGDAKNIQYF.